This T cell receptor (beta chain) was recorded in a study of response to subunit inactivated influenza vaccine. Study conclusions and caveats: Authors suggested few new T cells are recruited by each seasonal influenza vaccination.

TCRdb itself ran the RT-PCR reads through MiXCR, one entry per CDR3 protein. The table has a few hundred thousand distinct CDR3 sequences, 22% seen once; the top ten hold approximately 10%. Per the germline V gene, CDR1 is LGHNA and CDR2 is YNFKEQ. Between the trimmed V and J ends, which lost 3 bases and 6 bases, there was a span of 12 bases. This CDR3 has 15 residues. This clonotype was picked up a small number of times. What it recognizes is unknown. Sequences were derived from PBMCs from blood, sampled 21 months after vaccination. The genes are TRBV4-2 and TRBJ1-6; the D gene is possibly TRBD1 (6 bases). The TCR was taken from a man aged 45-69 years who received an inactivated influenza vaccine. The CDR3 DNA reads TGTGCCAGCAGCCAGGGGGGCAGACTTAATTCACCCCTCCACTTT. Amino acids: CASSQGGRLNSPLHF.